This passage covers 23 T cell receptor beta chains from one sample sequenced in a study of CD8 T cell repertoires and HIV-1 epitope variants. The table came from immunoSEQ multiplex PCR; TCRdb's copy has only in-frame clones and leaves some out. The data show a few thousand clones, roughly two thirds seen once. No antigens are known for them. Input material: cultured CD8+ T cells derived from PBMCs. Receptor source: a male donor with HIV.

The V and J genes are TRBV6-5 and TRBJ2-1; 9 nucleotides match TRBD2. Germline values: CDR1 MNHEY, CDR2 SVGAGI. The CDR3 sequence is 15 residues long. V was clipped by 2 bases and J by 7 bases; unmatched bases: 6. DNA for the CDR3: TGTGCCAGCAGTTACACGGCGGGAGGGGGAAATGAGCAGTTCTTC. Translated: CASSYTAGGGNEQFF.

The table lists this clone with a few counts. V usage is TRBV6-5 and J usage is TRBJ2-7, with D perhaps TRBD1 (6 bases). In germline, CDR1 is MNHEY, CDR2 SVGAGI. Trimming removed 5 bases from V and 3 bases from J, with 11 bases in between. This CDR3 contains 13 residues. The CDR3 protein is CASSAGQLYEQYF. The CDR3 region has the DNA TGTGCCAGCAGTGCAGGACAGCTCTACGAGCAGTACTTC.

V usage is TRBV5-8 and J usage is TRBJ2-7; 7 bases fit TRBD1. This CDR3 spans 14 amino acids. V was pared by 1 base and J by 2 bases, with 3 bases of the junction left unmatched. Germline-derived CDR1 and CDR2 are SGHTS and YDEGEE. The CDR3 DNA follows: TGTGCCAGCAGCTTGAGGCAGGGGGCCTACGAGCAGTACTTC. As protein: CASSLRQGAYEQYF.

Worth noting for this clone: Other DNA sequences in this specimen translate into the identical CDR3. This rearrangement joins TRBV10-3 to TRBJ1-1; D perhaps matches TRBD1 (5 bases). The germline V gene has CDR1 ENHRY and CDR2 SYGVKD. This CDR3 has 12 amino acids. V lost 3 bases to trimming and J lost 3 bases, with 5 bases between them. CDR3 DNA sequence: TGTGCCATCAGTGAAGGGGACACTGAAGCTTTCTTT. Protein: CAISEGDTEAFF.

The chain carries TRBV15 and TRBJ2-1, with 8 bases aligning to TRBD2. J was trimmed by 9 bases and V by 2 bases; bases with no gene match: 12. The germline V gene encodes CDR1 LNHNV and CDR2 YYDKDF (reference sequence). The CDR3 is 16 residues long. Written as DNA, the CDR3 is TGTGCCACCAGCAGATCCTCCGGGACTAGGCGGACTGAGCAGTTCTTC. Protein: CATSRSSGTRRTEQFF.

V gene TRBV4-3 combines with J gene TRBJ2-3; 8 bases fit TRBD1. CDR3 size: 18 residues. Losses at the gene ends were 0 bases for V and 4 bases for J; bases not matched to a gene: 12. Germline V CDR1 and CDR2: LGHNA, YSLEER. CDR3 in amino acids: CASSQEGVRGQGADTQYF. The CDR3 DNA follows: TGCGCCAGCAGCCAAGAGGGGGTCAGGGGGCAGGGGGCAGATACGCAGTATTTT.

The chain combines TRBV6-1 with TRBJ1-6; D ambiguous. The CDR3 length is 14 residues. Germline lookup yields CDR1 MNHNS and CDR2 SASEGT. V lost 1 base to trimming and J lost 14 bases, with 15 bases between them. The CDR3 loop reads CASSEGVPSVTLHF. The CDR3 bases are TGTGCCAGCAGTGAAGGGGTCCCCTCCGTGACCCTCCACTTT.

This clone has just a few counts. The chain is built from TRBV5-6 and TRBJ1-2; D may be TRBD1 (5 bases). The CDR3 contains 14 residues. Per germline, CDR1 SGHDT and CDR2 YYEEEE. Deletions cut 2 bases from V and 6 bases from J, with 14 bases between. As DNA, the CDR3 is TGTGCCAGCAGCTTCACAGGACGTGTGGATGGCTACACCTTC. As protein: CASSFTGRVDGYTF.

DNA of the CDR3: TGCAGCGTTGAAGATCTAGCAATTGGGTACGAGCAGTACTTC. Its protein is CSVEDLAIGYEQYF. This sequence joins TRBV29-1 and TRBJ2-7; tentative D call: TRBD2 (5 bases). V lost 0 bases, J lost 4 bases, and 13 bases lay in between. From germline, CDR1 is SQVTM and CDR2 ANQGSEA. The length of the CDR3 is 14 residues.

V is TRBV27 and J is TRBJ2-7; D may be TRBD1 (5 bases). The germline CDR1 and CDR2 sequences are MNHEY and SMNVEV (reference sequence). Trimming left V 6 bases short and J 0 bases short, with 12 bases between. There are 14 residues in the CDR3. The CDR3 DNA reads TGTGCCAGCAGATCTACAGGAGACTCCTACGAGCAGTACTTC. Its protein is CASRSTGDSYEQYF.

This chain links TRBV27 with TRBJ2-2; 9 nucleotides align to TRBD2. With 6 bases clipped from V and 5 bases from J, the junction kept 7 bases outside the gene matches. The CDR3 is made up of 15 amino acids. The germline V gene encodes CDR1 MNHEY and CDR2 SMNVEV (reference sequence). CDR3 amino acids: CASSDKAGGTGELFF. The CDR3 nucleotides read TGTGCCAGCAGCGACAAAGCGGGGGGAACCGGGGAGCTGTTTTTT.

The gene calls are TRBV27 and TRBJ2-1; perhaps D is TRBD1 or TRBD2 (5 bases each). The V gene's germline CDR1 is MNHEY and CDR2 SMNVEV (reference sequence). The V gene lost 4 bases and the J gene lost 4 bases, with 8 bases spanning the gap. The CDR3 sequence is 13 residues long. The CDR3 here is CASSSGPYNEQFF. The CDR3, as DNA: TGTGCCAGCAGTTCGGGACCTTACAATGAGCAGTTCTTC.

Within the sample, this clone is medium-sized. This same CDR3 is encoded by further DNA sequences in the sample. V is TRBV5-6 and J is TRBJ1-6, with a possible D match to TRBD1 (5 bases). The CDR3 is made up of 15 amino acids. Deletions cut 2 bases from V and 7 bases from J, with 13 bases between. Looked up from germline, CDR1 is SGHDT and CDR2 is YYEEEE. CDR3 DNA: TGTGCCAGCAGCTTCCTCCAGGGCGTGAATTCACCCCTCCACTTT. This codes for CASSFLQGVNSPLHF.

The rearrangement joins TRBV27 to TRBJ1-1, with a possible D match to TRBD1 (5 bases). V was pared by 4 bases and J by 0 bases, with 6 bases between. The CDR3 contains 13 residues. Germline V lookup: CDR1 MNHEY, CDR2 SMNVEV (reference sequence). The CDR3 DNA reads TGTGCCAGCAGTTGGGGGATGAACACTGAAGCTTTCTTT. It codes for CASSWGMNTEAFF.

This clone was counted a few times. J is TRBJ1-5 and V is TRBV28; 10 nucleotides line up with TRBD1. V lost 5 bases and J lost 4; bases outside the gene matches: 5. CDR1 is MDHEN and CDR2 is SYDVKM in the germline V gene. This CDR3 contains 15 residues. Written as DNA, the CDR3 is TGTGCCAGCAGTCTGACAGGGGGCAGTAATCAGCCCCAGCATTTT. Translated, it gives CASSLTGGSNQPQHF. Full variable domain (rest looked up from reference TRBV28 and TRBJ1-5): DVKVTQSSRYLVKRTGEKVFLECVQDMDHENMFWYRQDPGLGLRLIYFSYDVKMKEKGDIPEGYSVSREKKERFSLILESASTNQTSMYLCASSLTGGSNQPQHFGDGTRLSIL.

The chain links TRBV18 to TRBJ2-1; 9 bases are a match to TRBD1. Germline V gives CDR1 KGHSH, CDR2 LQKENI. V lost 4 bases, J lost 6 bases, and 10 bases stayed unmatched. The CDR3 is 16 amino acids. The CDR3 reads CASSRQGVEGFNEQFF. Written as DNA, the CDR3 is TGTGCCAGCTCACGACAGGGGGTCGAAGGGTTCAATGAGCAGTTCTTC.

The J gene is TRBJ1-2, the V gene TRBV6-6; D gene unclear. There are 13 residues in the CDR3. Germline V lookup: CDR1 MNHNY, CDR2 SVGAGI (reference sequence). Trimming pared 6 bases from V and 0 bases from J, leaving 8 bases between. CDR3 amino acids: CASRGSSNYGYTF. CDR3 nucleotides: TGTGCCAGCAGGGGGTCTTCTAACTATGGCTACACCTTC.

J is TRBJ1-5 and V is TRBV5-1; the match to TRBD1 covers 8 bases. Germline loops: CDR1 SGHRS, CDR2 YFSETQ. The V segment lost 4 bases and the J segment 4 bases; nucleotides outside the gene matches: 4. This CDR3 has 14 amino acids. The CDR3 is CASSATGVNQPQHF. DNA for the CDR3: TGCGCCAGCAGCGCGACAGGGGTGAATCAGCCCCAGCATTTT.

The chain has TRBV6-5 and TRBJ1-1, with D maybe TRBD1 (6 bases). V gave up 0 bases and J gave up 5 bases, with 16 bases separating them. CDR1 MNHEY and CDR2 SVGAGI come from the germline V gene. CDR3 size: 16 residues. The CDR3: CASSYSTGGGWTEAFF. CDR3 bases: TGTGCCAGCAGTTACTCGACGGGGGGCGGATGGACTGAAGCTTTCTTT.

The chain combines TRBV6-1 with TRBJ2-2, with TRBD2 matching 7 bases. Germline V CDR1 and CDR2: MNHNS, SASEGT. V lost 7 bases, J lost 0 bases, and 2 bases stayed unmatched. CDR3 length: 14 amino acids. The CDR3 nucleotides read TGTGCCAGCATGGGGGGGGCGAACACCGGGGAGCTGTTTTTT. The encoded protein is CASMGGANTGELFF.

This clone was observed once. The rearrangement links TRBV7-2 to TRBJ1-1; no clear D. V dropped 3 bases and J dropped 4 bases, with 6 bases sitting between them. The germline V gene encodes CDR1 SGHTA and CDR2 FQGNSA. The CDR3 covers 12 residues. CDR3 bases: TGTGCCAGCAGCTTCACAAGCACTGAAGCTTTCTTT. Translated: CASSFTSTEAFF. Based on the CDR3 plus reference TRBV7-2 and TRBJ1-1, the full variable domain is GAGVSQSPSNKVTEKGKDVELRCDPISGHTALYWYRQSLGQGLEFLIYFQGNSAPDKSGLPSDRFSAERTGGSVSTLTIQRTQQEDSAVYLCASSFTSTEAFFGQGTRLTVV.

This clone was seen only once. The chain couples TRBV28 to TRBJ2-3; D is uncertain. With 3 bases removed from V and 5 bases from J, the gap between germline ends came to 12 bases. The CDR3 contains 14 residues. Germline CDR1 reads MDHEN; CDR2 reads SYDVKM. The CDR3 is CASSFIPDLDTQYF. DNA for the CDR3: TGTGCCAGCAGTTTTATTCCGGATCTAGATACGCAGTATTTT.

This chain connects TRBV6-4 to TRBJ2-1, with D unclear. The ends were cut back, 4 bases at V and 9 bases at J, with 10 bases in the middle. The germline V gene encodes CDR1 MRHNA and CDR2 SNTAGT. The CDR3 is 12 residues long. DNA of the CDR3: TGTGCCAGCAGTGCCCCTGGGCGTGAGCAGTTCTTC. The encoded protein is CASSAPGREQFF.